A single sample is the source of the 19 T cell receptor beta chains below, sequenced in a study of cytomegalovirus exposure and HLA in healthy donors. It was with 60 Vbeta and 13 Jbeta primers that the PCR ran. Method: immunoSEQ multiplex PCR; TCRdb's copy keeps in-frame clones and lacks some. The profile shows some 220,000 clones, about 89% of them singletons. Sequencing input: PBMCs. Receptor source: a woman aged 18 to 35 in good health and CMV-seronegative.

This chain connects TRBV7-2 to TRBJ2-1; 9 nucleotides match TRBD2. The CDR3 is 18 amino acids. V gave up 4 bases and J gave up 5 bases; unmatched junction bases: 15. CDR1 is SGHTA and CDR2 is FQGNSA in the germline V gene. Written as DNA, the CDR3 is TGTGCCAGCAGCTCACCCTCGAGGGCTAGCGGGAAGAACAATGAGCAGTTCTTC. Its translation: CASSSPSRASGKNNEQFF.

This sequence joins TRBV18 and TRBJ2-1; TRBD1 might be the D (5 bases). Germline V CDR1 and CDR2: KGHSH, LQKENI. CDR3 length: 14 amino acids. Trimming cost V 8 bases and J 9 bases, with 20 bases left between them. CDR3 residues: CASRRYSDSLEQFF. CDR3 nucleotides: TGTGCCAGCCGGCGTTACTCAGACAGCCTTGAGCAGTTCTTC.

The rearrangement joins TRBV7-8 to TRBJ2-5; D possibly corresponds to TRBD2 (7 bases). Germline CDR1 SGHVS, CDR2 FQNEAQ. This CDR3 is built from 15 residues. The V and J ends lost 5 bases and 5 bases respectively, with 18 bases between them. Here the CDR3 reads CASSLGGGEWETQYF. The CDR3 coding sequence is TGTGCCAGCAGCCTAGGGGGGGGAGAATGGGAGACCCAGTACTTC.

This clone was seen a single time. The gene calls are TRBV28 and TRBJ2-7; perhaps TRBD1 as D (6 bases). This CDR3 has 12 amino acids. CDR1 is MDHEN, CDR2 SYDVKM, per germline. The V end was cut by 6 bases, the J end by 3 bases, with 9 bases between. The CDR3 DNA reads TGTGCCAGCAGGACACAGGGCTACGAGCAGTACTTC. Its protein is CASRTQGYEQYF.

V usage is TRBV18 and J usage is TRBJ2-7, with TRBD1 matching over 9 bases. Germline-derived CDR1 and CDR2 are KGHSH and LQKENI. After removal of 5 bases from V and 3 bases from J, the junction contained 5 bases not matched to a gene. The CDR3 spans 14 residues. DNA for the CDR3: TGTGCCAGCTCATCCACAGGGGGCTACTACGAGCAGTACTTC. Its protein is CASSSTGGYYEQYF.

V and J are TRBV7-6 and TRBJ1-5, with D tentatively TRBD1 (6 bases). Between the trimmed V and J ends, which lost 0 bases and 3 bases, there was a span of 12 bases. The CDR3 loop spans 16 amino acids. The germline V gene has CDR1 SGHVS and CDR2 FNYEAQ. CDR3 in DNA: TGTGCCAGCAGCTTAGCCGGCAGGGGATCCAATCAGCCCCAGCATTTT. Translation: CASSLAGRGSNQPQHF.

The genes are TRBV6-5 and TRBJ1-1; the D is unclear. Germline CDR1 reads MNHEY; CDR2 reads SVGAGI. V was shortened by 5 bases and J by 1 base, with 8 bases between the two germline ends. The length of the CDR3 is 13 residues. The DNA of the CDR3 is TGTGCCAGCAGTCGACTCGGGAACACTGAAGCTTTCTTT. Translated, it gives CASSRLGNTEAFF.

This chain uses TRBV5-1 with TRBJ2-1; TRBD2 matches 9 bases. Germline V gene sequence: CDR1 SGHRS, CDR2 YFSETQ. The CDR3 has 17 amino acids. The ends lost 0 bases at V and 4 bases at J; junction bases unmatched: 8. The CDR3, as DNA: TGCGCCAGCAGCTTGGCTCTTAGCGGGAGTCTATACAATGAGCAGTTCTTC. Protein product: CASSLALSGSLYNEQFF. Complete variable domain (other parts from reference TRBV5-1 and TRBJ2-1): KAGVTQTPRYLIKTRGQQVTLSCSPISGHRSVSWYQQTPGQGLQFLFEYFSETQRNKGNFPGRFSGRQFSNSRSEMNVSTLELGDSALYLCASSLALSGSLYNEQFFGPGTRLTVL.

The V call is TRBV30, the J call TRBJ2-7, with 10 positions matching TRBD2. Germline V gene lookup returns CDR1 GTSNPN and CDR2 SVGIG (reference sequence). The V and J ends lost 3 bases and 5 bases, in that order; junction bases with no gene match: 7. The CDR3 has 14 residues. The CDR3 sequence: CAWRGPSGSNEQYF. CDR3 DNA: TGTGCCTGGAGGGGGCCTAGCGGGAGCAACGAGCAGTACTTC. Full variable domain (remainder filled in from reference TRBV30 and TRBJ2-7): SQTIHQWPATLVQPVGSPLSLECTVEGTSNPNLYWYRQAAGRGLQLLFYSVGIGQISSEVPQNLSASRPQDRQFILSSKKLLLSDSGFYLCAWRGPSGSNEQYFGPGTRLTVT.

This chain connects TRBV13 to TRBJ2-3, with D hard to call. The V gene's germline CDR1 is PRHDT and CDR2 FYEKMQ (reference sequence). Trimming left V 5 bases short and J 2 bases short, with 11 bases between. The CDR3 runs 14 residues. This CDR3 reads CASSPRPSTDTQYF. CDR3 coding DNA: TGTGCCAGCAGCCCGAGGCCCTCCACAGATACGCAGTATTTT. The full variable domain, completed using reference TRBV13 and TRBJ2-3, is AAGVIQSPRHLIKEKRETATLKCYPIPRHDTVYWYQQGPGQDPQFLISFYEKMQSDKGSIPDRFSAQQFSDYHSELNMSSLELGDSALYFCASSPRPSTDTQYFGPGTRLTVL.

This sequence joins TRBV30 and TRBJ2-1; TRBD1 aligns across 8 bases. CDR1 GTSNPN and CDR2 SVGIG come from the germline V gene (reference sequence). V was pared by 7 bases and J by 4 bases, with 9 bases of the junction left unmatched. This CDR3 contains 14 residues. The DNA of the CDR3 is TGTGCCTCTAACCGGGACAGGAAGTACAATGAGCAGTTCTTC. This codes for CASNRDRKYNEQFF.

The V call is TRBV7-9, the J call TRBJ2-3; tentatively, D is TRBD1 (6 bases). Per germline, CDR1 SEHNR and CDR2 FQNEAQ (reference sequence). The V gene lost 4 bases and the J gene lost 2 bases, with 10 bases spanning the gap. CDR3 length: 14 residues. DNA for the CDR3: TGTGCCAGCAGCTACCAGGGGCACACAGATACGCAGTATTTT. It translates to CASSYQGHTDTQYF.

This clone appeared a single time. This CDR3 reads CASSRQQGSYGYTF. CDR3 coding DNA: TGTGCCAGCAGCCGTCAACAGGGATCCTATGGCTACACCTTC. The chain carries TRBV7-2 and TRBJ1-2, with TRBD1 as a possible D gene (6 bases). Germline CDR1 reads SGHTA; CDR2 reads FQGNSA. This CDR3 has 14 amino acids. Trimming left V 5 bases short and J 4 bases short, with 14 bases between.

V and J are TRBV11-2 and TRBJ2-2; D possibly corresponds to TRBD2 (6 bases). Trimming pared 0 bases from V and 1 base from J, leaving 12 bases between. The V gene's germline CDR1 is SGHAT and CDR2 FQNNGV. The CDR3 has 17 residues. DNA for the CDR3: TGTGCCAGCAGCTTAGATCTTTGGCGGGGGAACACCGGGGAGCTGTTTTTT. Translating gives CASSLDLWRGNTGELFF.

The chain couples TRBV11-3 to TRBJ1-1; no firm D call. The CDR3 runs to 12 residues. The germline V gene has CDR1 SGHNT and CDR2 YENEEA. V shed 8 bases and J shed 4 bases, with 11 bases lying between them. DNA for the CDR3: TGTGCCAGCCGGGCGGGAGGCACTGAAGCTTTCTTT. The encoded protein is CASRAGGTEAFF.

V usage is TRBV9 and J usage is TRBJ1-1; a weak D match, TRBD1 (5 bases). The CDR3 contains 14 residues. Germline V gives CDR1 SGDLS, CDR2 YYNGEE. Trimming took 1 base from V and 4 from J, leaving 11 bases between them. CDR3 loop: CASSVNSGGTEAFF. CDR3 sequence (DNA): TGTGCCAGCAGCGTAAATTCGGGGGGCACTGAAGCTTTCTTT. Variable domain in full (rest from reference TRBV9 and TRBJ1-1): DSGVTQTPKHLITATGQRVTLRCSPRSGDLSVYWYQQSLDQGLQFLIQYYNGEERAKGNILERFSAQQFPDLHSELNLSSLELGDSALYFCASSVNSGGTEAFFGQGTRLTVV.

The chain couples TRBV13 to TRBJ2-5, with 13 bases that match TRBD2. This CDR3 comprises 15 residues. Germline trimming cut 5 bases from V and 5 bases from J; bases unmatched to any gene: 5. Germline CDR1 and CDR2: PRHDT and FYEKMQ (reference sequence). Here the CDR3 DNA reads TGTGCCAGCAGCCAGGGACTAGCGGGATGGGAGACCCAGTACTTC. Protein: CASSQGLAGWETQYF.

The chain has TRBV7-9 and TRBJ2-7, with 8 positions matching TRBD1. The CDR3 runs to 13 residues. Germline V gives CDR1 SEHNR, CDR2 FQNEAQ (reference sequence). Trimming removed 5 bases from V and 5 bases from J; junction bases left unmatched: 5. Here the CDR3 DNA reads TGTGCCAGCAGCCCCAGGGGGCGAAACGAGCAGTACTTC. It translates to CASSPRGRNEQYF.

The V call is TRBV7-6, the J call TRBJ2-5; D possibly corresponds to TRBD2 (6 bases). The end of the DNA fits TRBJ2-7 better, so the J call may be wrong. CDR3 size: 13 residues. Germline-derived CDR1 and CDR2 are SGHVS and FNYEAQ. The CDR3 bases are TGTGCCAGCAGCCCCGGGGGAGTTTACGAGCAGTACTTC. Protein product: CASSPGGVYEQYF.